The entry below describes one T cell receptor (beta chain). Its antigen is not known. The sample belongs to a study of T-cell memory formation after mild COVID-19. The study, taken as a whole, reports: The study found contracting CD4+ clones mainly in CM and EM and contracting CD8+ clones in EMRA.

The CDR3 loop spans 13 amino acids. Trimming shortened V by 3 bases and J by 3 bases, and 5 bases separated the two germline ends. Using constant-segment primers, 5'RACE produced TCR alpha and TCR beta cDNA libraries carrying sample barcodes and UMIs. TCRdb re-called the 5' RACE reads with MiXCR, one entry per CDR3 protein. Of 270,000 or so distinct CDR3 sequences in the sample, over 15% were seen once. Sequenced sample: PBMCs or a T cell subset sorted from them (not recorded which). The chain links TRBV12-3 or TRBV12-4 to TRBJ2-2; D not resolved. The sequence derives from a man between 18 and 35 years old who had mild COVID-19 (a few samples of this study predate the infection). Cell type and time point are not known. Written as DNA, the CDR3 is TGTGCCAGCAGTTTTATGGACACCGGGGAGCTGTTTTTT. This encodes CASSFMDTGELFF.